The 26 T cell receptor beta chains in this list originate from one sample, sequenced in a study of identical twins (dated by TCRdb to the mid-2010s). Library generation was performed with 5' RACE. TCRdb lists the instrument as Illumina HiSeq 2000. TCRdb trimmed the raw reads at Q25, called clones with MiXCR and kept productive beta chains. Every distinct CDR3 protein forms one entry, paired with its most common genes and DNA. Recorded for this sample are about 720,000 distinct CDR3 sequences; over 8.5% of them occurred a single time. The ten most abundant clones make up 0.75% to 1% of the sample. Separately, the same data were catalogued under a study of yellow fever vaccine responses in identical twins.

Sequencing input: PBMCs. The receptors stem from a woman under 30 in good health.

This clonotype was counted ten times or more. J is TRBJ2-7 and V is TRBV29-1, with D perhaps TRBD2 (5 bases). V was cut by 0 bases and J by 5 bases, with 8 bases left in between. This CDR3 contains 12 residues. Looked up from germline, CDR1 is SQVTM and CDR2 is ANQGSEA. CDR3 DNA sequence: TGCAGCGTTGAAGATCTCGGGAACGAGCAGTACTTC. As protein: CSVEDLGNEQYF.

This clonotype was counted many times. This sequence joins TRBV20-1 and TRBJ2-1, with unresolved D. Germline assignment: CDR1 DFQATT and CDR2 SNEGSKA (reference sequence). Trimming removed 0 bases at V and 8 bases at J, with 11 bases between. The CDR3 is 13 residues long. The CDR3 region is CSAREAVVYEQFF. The CDR3 coding sequence is TGCAGTGCTAGAGAAGCCGTAGTCTATGAGCAGTTCTTC.

This clonotype came up a few times. CDR3 loop: CASSTAGLDYNEQFF. DNA for the CDR3: TGTGCCAGCAGTACCGCGGGGCTCGATTACAATGAGCAGTTCTTC. The genes are TRBV12-3 or TRBV12-4 and TRBJ2-1; perhaps TRBD2 as D (6 bases). This CDR3 is built from 15 residues. The V and J ends lost 5 bases and 4 bases respectively, with 15 bases between them.

In this sample, this clonotype turned up many times. The CDR3, as DNA: TGTGCCAGCAGTTACCTCCACGGCGAGCAGTACTTC. It encodes CASSYLHGEQYF. V is TRBV27 and J is TRBJ2-7, with D unclear. Looked up from germline, CDR1 is MNHEY and CDR2 is SMNVEV (reference sequence). This CDR3 comprises 12 residues. The V and J ends lost 4 bases and 6 bases respectively, with 10 bases between them.

The rearrangement uses TRBV5-4 and TRBJ2-2, with 9 bases lining up with TRBD1. CDR1 and CDR2 (germline): SGHNT, YYREEE (reference sequence). V lost 3 bases, J lost 5 bases, and 8 bases stayed unmatched. The CDR3 covers 16 residues. CDR3: CASSSPTGGRTGELFF. The CDR3 nucleotides are TGTGCCAGCAGCTCACCTACAGGGGGCAGAACCGGGGAGCTGTTTTTT.

This clonotype has a handful of counts. The rearrangement uses TRBV6-1 and TRBJ1-5; D gene ambiguous. The CDR3 is 13 amino acids. CDR1 is MNHNS, CDR2 SASEGT, per germline. V lost 6 bases to trimming and J lost 3 bases, with 9 bases between them. The CDR3 DNA reads TGTGCCAGCAGGAACACCATCAATCAGCCCCAGCATTTT. Its translation is CASRNTINQPQHF.

The chain has TRBV10-3 and TRBJ1-5, with 7 bases fitting TRBD1. V shed 3 bases and J 2 bases; nucleotides not matched to a gene: 4. Looked up from germline, CDR1 is ENHRY and CDR2 is SYGVKD. The CDR3 contains 15 residues. Written as DNA, the CDR3 is TGTGCCATCAGTGACACAGGGGCGGGCAATCAGCCCCAGCATTTT. Translating gives CAISDTGAGNQPQHF.

The chain combines TRBV6-5 with TRBJ2-5; TRBD2 aligns across 10 bases. Looked up from germline, CDR1 is MNHEY and CDR2 is SVGAGI. This CDR3 has 15 amino acids. V lost 0 bases and J lost 5; bases outside the gene matches: 3. The CDR3 protein is CASSYSPTSGETQYF. CDR3 DNA: TGTGCCAGCAGTTACTCCCCGACTAGCGGGGAGACCCAGTACTTC.

This chain uses TRBV5-1 with TRBJ1-2; 11 bases agree with TRBD1. From germline, CDR1 is SGHRS and CDR2 YFSETQ. With V trimmed by 4 bases and J by 7 bases, 9 bases remained unmatched. The CDR3 is made up of 15 amino acids. The CDR3 bases are TGCGCCAGCAGCCTCCTCGGACAGGGGGCGCTTGGCTACACCTTC. It specifies CASSLLGQGALGYTF.

This clonotype was seen a handful of times. This sequence joins TRBV27 and TRBJ2-5; 13 bases map to TRBD2. The J segment lost 4 bases and the V segment lost 6 bases, leaving 14 bases of the junction unmatched. Germline V gene sequence: CDR1 MNHEY, CDR2 SMNVEV (reference sequence). The CDR3 extends over 18 amino acids. The CDR3 here is CASRERLGLAGWGETQYF. The CDR3 DNA is TGTGCCAGCAGGGAACGGCTGGGACTAGCGGGGTGGGGAGAGACCCAGTACTTC.

In this sample, this clonotype turned up many times. This sequence joins TRBV12-3 or TRBV12-4 and TRBJ2-5; D ambiguous. The V end was cut by 3 bases, the J end by 2 bases, with 13 bases between. The CDR3 extends over 15 amino acids. CDR3 sequence (DNA): TGTGCCAGCAGTTTCCGGGCCCAGAGACAAGAGACCCAGTACTTC. Protein sequence: CASSFRAQRQETQYF.

This clonotype was seen repeatedly, ten times or more. The chain combines TRBV29-1 with TRBJ2-5, with 10 bases aligning to TRBD1. V was clipped by 3 bases and J by 2 bases; unmatched bases: 6. The germline V gene encodes CDR1 SQVTM and CDR2 ANQGSEA. The CDR3 spans 15 residues. CDR3 nucleotides: TGCAGCGTTGACCCGGGACAGGGGTATCAAGAGACCCAGTACTTC. Amino acids: CSVDPGQGYQETQYF.

This clonotype was seen at least ten times. This chain uses TRBV5-1 with TRBJ2-5, with 7 bases matching TRBD1. Germline CDR1 is SGHRS and CDR2 is YFSETQ. Trimming removed 4 bases from V and 0 bases from J; junction bases left unmatched: 6. The CDR3 consists of 15 residues. Here the CDR3 DNA reads TGCGCCAGCAGCAAACAGGGACAGAACCAAGAGACCCAGTACTTC. Amino acid sequence: CASSKQGQNQETQYF. Together with reference TRBV5-1 and TRBJ2-5, the CDR3 gives the full variable domain: KAGVTQTPRYLIKTRGQQVTLSCSPISGHRSVSWYQQTPGQGLQFLFEYFSETQRNKGNFPGRFSGRQFSNSRSEMNVSTLELGDSALYLCASSKQGQNQETQYFGPGTRLLVL.

This clonotype was found a few times. The rearrangement joins TRBV6-1 to TRBJ1-5; D not resolved. Germline V lookup: CDR1 MNHNS, CDR2 SASEGT. CDR3 length: 14 amino acids. Trimming stripped 6 bases from V and 0 bases from J, with 9 bases between. The CDR3 is CASSRWGSNQPQHF. The DNA for the CDR3 is TGTGCCAGCAGCCGATGGGGTAGCAATCAGCCCCAGCATTTT.

The chain recombines TRBV5-1 with TRBJ2-1, with D perhaps being TRBD1 or TRBD2 (5 bases each). Trimming cost V 4 bases and J 3 bases, with 14 bases left between them. Looked up from germline, CDR1 is SGHRS and CDR2 is YFSETQ. This CDR3 contains 15 residues. Written as DNA, the CDR3 is TGCGCCAGCAGCCTACCCCGGGACGGCTACAATGAGCAGTTCTTC. It specifies CASSLPRDGYNEQFF.

In its sample, this clonotype was seen a few times. The V gene is TRBV20-1, the J gene TRBJ1-1; D might be TRBD1 (5 bases). Trimming pared 1 base from V and 5 bases from J, leaving 8 bases between. Per germline, CDR1 DFQATT and CDR2 SNEGSKA (reference sequence). The CDR3 sequence is 12 residues long. The CDR3 sequence: CSARGRQTEAFF. CDR3 coding DNA: TGCAGTGCTAGAGGTAGACAGACTGAAGCTTTCTTT.

In its sample, this clonotype was seen many times. The chain has TRBV11-2 and TRBJ2-7; 7 bases map to TRBD2. Unmatched junction bases numbered 9, after V lost 2 bases and J lost 5 bases. Germline CDR1 reads SGHAT; CDR2 reads FQNNGV. The CDR3 runs 15 residues. The DNA for the CDR3 is TGTGCCAGCAGCTTACCCTTGGGAGGGTTCGACGAGCAGTACTTC. Protein product: CASSLPLGGFDEQYF. Filled out from reference TRBV11-2 and TRBJ2-7, the complete variable domain reads EAGVAQSPRYKIIEKRQSVAFWCNPISGHATLYWYQQILGQGPKLLIQFQNNGVVDDSQLPKDRFSAERLKGVDSTLKIQPAKLEDSAVYLCASSLPLGGFDEQYFGPGTRLTVT.

The V gene is TRBV7-8, the J gene TRBJ2-3, with D possibly being TRBD1 or TRBD2 (7 bases each). The CDR3 totals 14 residues. V lost 8 bases and J lost 4, with 16 bases in between. Germline values: CDR1 SGHVS, CDR2 FQNEAQ. The CDR3 DNA sequence: TGTGCCAGCCGCAGGGGGGGCATCGCAGATACGCAGTATTTT. Protein product: CASRRGGIADTQYF. Full variable domain (rest looked up from reference TRBV7-8 and TRBJ2-3): GAGVSQSPRYKVAKRGQDVALRCDPISGHVSLFWYQQALGQGPEFLTYFQNEAQLDKSGLPSDRFFAERPEGSVSTLKIQRTQQEDSAVYLCASRRGGIADTQYFGPGTRLTVL.

This clonotype has ten or more counts. This rearrangement joins TRBV4-3 to TRBJ2-7, with 10 bases fitting TRBD2. CDR3 size: 15 residues. V lost 2 bases and J lost 4; bases outside the gene matches: 5. CDR1 and CDR2 from the germline V gene are LGHNA and YSLEER. The chain's CDR3 is CASSQTSGDWYEQYF. The CDR3 DNA sequence: TGCGCCAGCAGCCAAACTAGCGGGGACTGGTACGAGCAGTACTTC.

The chain employs TRBV6-1 and TRBJ1-1; D possibly corresponds to TRBD1 (5 bases). The CDR3 loop spans 12 amino acids. Trimming removed 3 bases from V and 7 bases from J, with 9 bases in between. Germline V gives CDR1 MNHNS, CDR2 SASEGT. The CDR3 bases are TGTGCCAGCAGTGACGGAGACAGTGAAGCTTTCTTT. Translated: CASSDGDSEAFF.

V gene TRBV20-1 combines with J gene TRBJ2-3; TRBD2 matches at 11 bases. From germline, CDR1 is DFQATT and CDR2 SNEGSKA (reference sequence). CDR3 size: 14 residues. Trimming cost V 6 bases and J 3 bases; bases outside gene matches: 5. For the CDR3, the DNA is TGCAGTGCGGTAACTAGCGGGAGTACAGATACGCAGTATTTT. Translated: CSAVTSGSTDTQYF.

The sample holds a few counts of this clonotype. V is TRBV19 and J is TRBJ2-6, with unresolved D. Germline assignment: CDR1 LNHDA and CDR2 SQIVND (reference sequence). This CDR3 spans 14 amino acids. V was trimmed by 7 bases and J by 0 bases, leaving 7 bases between them. The CDR3 spells CASIQSSGANVLTF. The CDR3 nucleotides read TGTGCCAGTATACAGAGCTCTGGGGCCAACGTCCTGACTTTC.

The chain combines TRBV4-3 with TRBJ2-7, with 8 bases identical to TRBD2. CDR1 and CDR2 from the germline V gene are LGHNA and YSLEER. Germline trimming cut 2 bases from V and 2 bases from J; bases unmatched to any gene: 8. This CDR3 spans 16 amino acids. CDR3 sequence reads: CASSQYSGAQPYEQYF. In DNA, the CDR3 is TGCGCCAGCAGCCAATATAGCGGGGCGCAACCCTACGAGCAGTACTTC.

V gene TRBV7-2 combines with J gene TRBJ2-7, with TRBD2 matching over 10 bases. V lost 5 bases and J lost 4; bases outside the gene matches: 8. Germline assignment: CDR1 SGHTA and CDR2 FQGNSA. CDR3 length: 15 amino acids. The CDR3, as DNA: TGTGCCAGCAGCCGTGAACTAGCGGGGACTTACGAGCAGTACTTC. It encodes CASSRELAGTYEQYF.

The chain carries TRBV28 and TRBJ2-1; the match to TRBD2 covers 10 bases. Per the germline V gene, CDR1 is MDHEN and CDR2 is SYDVKM. The CDR3 runs to 14 residues. V gave up 6 bases and J gave up 10 bases; unmatched junction bases: 9. The chain's CDR3 is CASREKRGGEEQFF. The CDR3 DNA reads TGTGCCAGCAGGGAAAAGCGGGGGGGCGAAGAGCAGTTCTTC.

The chain has TRBV28 and TRBJ2-1; 7 positions match TRBD1. The CDR3 is made up of 17 amino acids. Looked up from germline, CDR1 is MDHEN and CDR2 is SYDVKM. J was trimmed by 1 base and V by 5 bases; bases with no gene match: 11. CDR3 residues: CASSTPRQGTSYNEQFF. The CDR3 DNA is TGTGCCAGCAGTACCCCCAGACAGGGTACGTCCTACAATGAGCAGTTCTTC.